The 17 T cell receptor beta chains below were found in one sample sequenced in a study of cytomegalovirus exposure and HLA in healthy donors. Sequencing used immunoSEQ multiplex PCR; TCRdb keeps in-frame clones, though not all of them. The repertoire holds 50,000 or so clones, roughly 90% seen once, with approximately 2.1% in the top ten. Sequencing was performed on PBMCs. These TCRs come from a woman aged 25 to 45 in good health and CMV-seronegative.

The V gene is TRBV9, the J gene TRBJ1-4; D unresolved. Germline values: CDR1 SGDLS, CDR2 YYNGEE. Trimming shortened V by 2 bases and J by 6 bases, and 14 bases separated the two germline ends. The CDR3 loop spans 15 amino acids. As DNA, the CDR3 is TGTGCCAGCAGCGTCGATGCAGGAGGGTATGAAAAACTGTTTTTT. Protein sequence: CASSVDAGGYEKLFF.

This sequence joins TRBV7-9 and TRBJ1-4, with D unclear. The CDR3 contains 16 residues. Germline CDR1 is SEHNR and CDR2 is FQNEAQ (reference sequence). The V gene lost 1 base and the J gene lost 0 bases, with 9 bases spanning the gap. The CDR3 DNA reads TGTGCCAGCAGCTTAGGGGCAGATGCAACTAATGAAAAACTGTTTTTT. Amino acids: CASSLGADATNEKLFF.

This rearrangement joins TRBV28 to TRBJ2-1, with D perhaps matching TRBD2 (6 bases). Trimming shortened V by 5 bases and J by 6 bases, and 14 bases separated the two germline ends. CDR1 and CDR2 from the germline V gene are MDHEN and SYDVKM. The CDR3 sequence is 14 residues long. The CDR3 DNA is TGTGCCAGCAGTCTGCCCGGGGGACGCAATGAGCAGTTCTTC. Its translation: CASSLPGGRNEQFF.

The V gene is TRBV14, the J gene TRBJ1-1, with unresolved D. Trimming shortened V by 2 bases and J by 3 bases, and 10 bases separated the two germline ends. Germline-derived CDR1 and CDR2 are SGHDN and FVKESK. This CDR3 is built from 14 residues. DNA for the CDR3: TGTGCCAGCAGCCAATTTGGGAGGGACACTGAAGCTTTCTTT. Translated, it gives CASSQFGRDTEAFF.

V and J are TRBV28 and TRBJ1-5; D is possibly TRBD1 (6 bases). This CDR3 has 15 amino acids. CDR1 is MDHEN, CDR2 SYDVKM, per germline. V lost 6 bases and J 5 bases, leaving 17 bases between the germline ends. Here the CDR3 DNA reads TGTGCCAGCAGCTCCCCCGGACAGTTATATCAGCCCCAGCATTTT. Translating it yields CASSSPGQLYQPQHF.

V usage is TRBV4-3 and J usage is TRBJ1-1; TRBD1 might be the D (5 bases). This CDR3 has 16 residues. Per germline, CDR1 LGHNA and CDR2 YSLEER. The V gene lost 0 bases and the J gene lost 0 bases, with 11 bases spanning the gap. The CDR3 DNA reads TGCGCCAGCAGCCAAGATGGGGGGACGTTGAACACTGAAGCTTTCTTT. It codes for CASSQDGGTLNTEAFF.

The rearrangement links TRBV19 to TRBJ1-5, with D unresolved. The CDR3 has 13 residues. Germline V lookup: CDR1 LNHDA, CDR2 SQIVND (reference sequence). Trimming took off 0 bases at V and 7 bases at J, with 7 bases between the two ends. The CDR3 region is CASSIDPGQPQHF. As DNA, the CDR3 is TGTGCCAGTAGTATAGATCCGGGGCAGCCCCAGCATTTT.

This clone was observed a few times. The genes are TRBV6-1 and TRBJ1-2; 8 bases agree with TRBD1. The CDR3 spans 11 residues. The ends lost 9 bases at V and 6 bases at J; junction bases unmatched: 3. Per germline, CDR1 MNHNS and CDR2 SASEGT. The CDR3 DNA is TGTGCCAGTGGACAGGGTAATGGCTACACCTTC. It encodes CASGQGNGYTF.

The chain employs TRBV30 and TRBJ2-7; D call uncertain. The ends were cut back, 2 bases at V and 2 bases at J, with 7 bases in the middle. The V gene's germline CDR1 is GTSNPN and CDR2 SVGIG (reference sequence). The CDR3 sequence is 12 residues long. The CDR3 DNA follows: TGTGCCTGGAGTCCTACTACCTACGAGCAGTACTTC. Amino acids: CAWSPTTYEQYF.

The rearrangement links TRBV4-2 to TRBJ2-4, with 8 bases aligning to TRBD1. With V trimmed by 1 base and J by 8 bases, 7 bases remained unmatched. This CDR3 has 15 residues. Germline V lookup: CDR1 LGHNA, CDR2 YNFKEQ. As DNA, the CDR3 is TGTGCCAGCAGCCAAGGGCCAGGGGGCGGCGACATTCAGTACTTC. It codes for CASSQGPGGGDIQYF.

The genes are TRBV11-2 and TRBJ1-1; TRBD1 is a possible D gene (6 bases). Trimming shortened V by 5 bases and J by 2 bases, and 15 bases separated the two germline ends. The CDR3 sequence is 15 residues long. The germline V gene has CDR1 SGHAT and CDR2 FQNNGV. The CDR3 is CASSERPGTNTEAFF. The CDR3 DNA reads TGTGCCAGCAGCGAAAGGCCAGGGACAAACACTGAAGCTTTCTTT.

The chain couples TRBV21-1 to TRBJ2-7; the table's D call TRBD1 went unverified against the DNA. TRBV21-1 is a recognized pseudogene. This CDR3 spans 17 amino acids. CDR3 nucleotide sequence: TGTGCCAGCACCCCTAATGGAAGTCTCTACAGCTCCTACGAGCAGTACTTC. This gives the protein CASTPNGSLYSSYEQYF.

The chain couples TRBV10-1 to TRBJ2-2; 11 positions match TRBD2. V lost 5 bases to trimming and J lost 1 base; unmatched junction nucleotides: 9. This CDR3 has 18 residues. Germline V gene sequence: CDR1 WNHNN, CDR2 SYGVQD (reference sequence). CDR3 loop: CASSSNLLAGGNTGELFF. The CDR3 DNA reads as TGCGCCAGCAGTTCTAATCTTCTAGCGGGAGGGAACACCGGGGAGCTGTTTTTT.

The CDR3 region has the DNA TGTGCCAGCAGCTCCCAACGGGAAGGGAAGACCCAGTACTTC. Protein: CASSSQREGKTQYF. V and J are TRBV4-2 and TRBJ2-5; D is perhaps TRBD2 (5 bases). The CDR3 sequence is 14 residues long. Germline V gene data show CDR1 as LGHNA and CDR2 as YNFKEQ. V lost 5 bases, J lost 6 bases, and 16 bases lay in between.

The chain recombines TRBV7-6 with TRBJ2-5; D may be TRBD2 (5 bases). Trimming shortened V by 3 bases and J by 3 bases, and 11 bases separated the two germline ends. Germline V lookup: CDR1 SGHVS, CDR2 FNYEAQ. The CDR3 has 14 amino acids. CDR3 region: CASSLGSGEETQYF. In DNA form, the CDR3 reads TGTGCCAGCAGCTTGGGGAGCGGAGAAGAGACCCAGTACTTC. The variable domain in full, with the rest retrieved from reference TRBV7-6 and TRBJ2-5, is GAGVSQSPRYKVTKRGQDVALRCDPISGHVSLYWYRQALGQGPEFLTYFNYEAQQDKSGLPNDRFSAERPEGSISTLTIQRTEQRDSAMYRCASSLGSGEETQYFGPGTRLLVL.

This clone was counted a single time. This sequence joins TRBV19 and TRBJ1-1, with D perhaps matching TRBD1 (5 bases). Trimming shortened V by 3 bases and J by 13 bases, and 6 bases separated the two germline ends. Germline V gives CDR1 LNHDA, CDR2 SQIVND (reference sequence). The CDR3 loop spans 9 amino acids. CDR3 DNA sequence: TGTGCCAGTAGTATGGGGCGTTTCTTT. Its protein is CASSMGRFF.

The genes are TRBV9 and TRBJ2-5; 10 bases align to TRBD2. CDR1 is SGDLS, CDR2 YYNGEE, per germline. There are 15 residues in the CDR3. With V trimmed by 1 base and J by 2 bases, 2 bases remained unmatched. CDR3 nucleotide sequence: TGTGCCAGCAGCGTATCAGCGGGAGGGCAAGAGACCCAGTACTTC. It specifies CASSVSAGGQETQYF.